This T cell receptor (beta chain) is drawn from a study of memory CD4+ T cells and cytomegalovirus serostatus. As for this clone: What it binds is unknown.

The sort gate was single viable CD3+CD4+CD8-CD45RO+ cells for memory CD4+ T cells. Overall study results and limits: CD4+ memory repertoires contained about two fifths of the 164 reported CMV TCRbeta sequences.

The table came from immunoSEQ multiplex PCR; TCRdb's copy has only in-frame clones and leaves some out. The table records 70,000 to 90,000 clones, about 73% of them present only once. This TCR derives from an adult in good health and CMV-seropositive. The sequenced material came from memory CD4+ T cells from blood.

CDR3 protein: CASSWGRQETQYF. The DNA for the CDR3 is TGTGCCAGCAGCTGGGGACGTCAAGAGACCCAGTACTTC. This chain links TRBV7-2 with TRBJ2-5; D possibly matches TRBD1 or TRBD2 (5 bases each). The germline V gene encodes CDR1 SGHTA and CDR2 FQGNSA. The CDR3 runs 13 residues. Trimming shortened V by 4 bases and J by 2 bases, and 8 bases separated the two germline ends.